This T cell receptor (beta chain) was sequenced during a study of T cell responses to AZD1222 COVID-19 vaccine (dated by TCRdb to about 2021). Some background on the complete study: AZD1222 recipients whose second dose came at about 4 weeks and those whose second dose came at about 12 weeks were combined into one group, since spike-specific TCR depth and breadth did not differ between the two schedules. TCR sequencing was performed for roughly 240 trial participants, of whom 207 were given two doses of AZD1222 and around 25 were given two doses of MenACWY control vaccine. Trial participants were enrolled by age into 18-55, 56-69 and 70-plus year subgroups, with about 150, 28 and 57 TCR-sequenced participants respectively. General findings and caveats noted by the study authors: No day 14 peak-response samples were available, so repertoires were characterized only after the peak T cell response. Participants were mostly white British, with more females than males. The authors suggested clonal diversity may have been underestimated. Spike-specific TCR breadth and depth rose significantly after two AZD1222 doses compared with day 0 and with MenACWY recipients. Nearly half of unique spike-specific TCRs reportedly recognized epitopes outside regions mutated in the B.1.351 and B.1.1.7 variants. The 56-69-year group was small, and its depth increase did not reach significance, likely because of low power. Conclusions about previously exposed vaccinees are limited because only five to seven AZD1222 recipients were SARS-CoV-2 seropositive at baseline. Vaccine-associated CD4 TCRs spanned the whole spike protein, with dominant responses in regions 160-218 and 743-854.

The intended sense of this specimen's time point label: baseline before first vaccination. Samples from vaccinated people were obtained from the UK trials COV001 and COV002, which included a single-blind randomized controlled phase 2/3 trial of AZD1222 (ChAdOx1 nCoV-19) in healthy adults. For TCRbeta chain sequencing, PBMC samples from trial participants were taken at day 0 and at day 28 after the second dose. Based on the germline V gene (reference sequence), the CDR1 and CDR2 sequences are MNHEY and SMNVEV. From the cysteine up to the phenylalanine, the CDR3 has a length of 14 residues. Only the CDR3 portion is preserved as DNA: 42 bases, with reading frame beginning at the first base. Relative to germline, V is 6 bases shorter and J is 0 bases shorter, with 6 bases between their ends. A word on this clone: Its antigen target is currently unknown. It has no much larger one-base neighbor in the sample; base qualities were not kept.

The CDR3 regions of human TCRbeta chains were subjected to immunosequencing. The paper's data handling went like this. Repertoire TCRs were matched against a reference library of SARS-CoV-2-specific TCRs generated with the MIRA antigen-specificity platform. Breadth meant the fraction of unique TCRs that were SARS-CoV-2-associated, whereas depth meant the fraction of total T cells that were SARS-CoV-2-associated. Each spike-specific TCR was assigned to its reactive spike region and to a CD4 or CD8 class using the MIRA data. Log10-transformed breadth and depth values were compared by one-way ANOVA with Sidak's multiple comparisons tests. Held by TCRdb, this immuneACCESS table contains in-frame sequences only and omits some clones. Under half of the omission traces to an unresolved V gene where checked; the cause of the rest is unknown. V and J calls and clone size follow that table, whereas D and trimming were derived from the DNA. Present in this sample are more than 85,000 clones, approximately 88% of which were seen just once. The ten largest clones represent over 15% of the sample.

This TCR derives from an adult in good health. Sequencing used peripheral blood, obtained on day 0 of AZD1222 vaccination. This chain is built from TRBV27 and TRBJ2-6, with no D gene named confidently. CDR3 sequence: CASRTPSGANVLTF. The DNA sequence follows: TGTGCCAGCAGAACACCCTCTGGGGCCAACGTCCTGACTTTC.